This entry lists 5 T cell receptor beta chains sequenced from one sample in a study of graft-versus-host responses after intestinal transplantation (dated by TCRdb to the early 2020s). Library generation was performed with the immunoSEQ multiplex PCR assay. TCRdb obtained this table from immuneACCESS and retained in-frame rearrangements with V and J assigned. These tables miss some clones; where compared with another copy, unresolved V genes account for less than half of the shortfall, and the remainder is unexplained. The sample data list fewer than 110,000 clones, and 93% of these were observed just once. More than 0.95% of the sample is held by the ten biggest clonotypes. What the time point label conveys for this sample: cells obtained before transplantation from donor or recipient. The antigens these receptors bind are not known. The sequencing used unstimulated CD8+ T cells sorted from spleen or lymph node cells, collected before intestinal transplant. All receptors come from a human donor who received an intestinal transplant.

This rearrangement joins TRBV14 to TRBJ1-1, with D hard to call. Germline CDR1 and CDR2: SGHDN and FVKESK. Trimming cost V 1 base and J 3 bases, with 6 bases left between them. CDR3 length equals 13 residues. In DNA, the CDR3 is TGTGCCAGCAGCCAAGGTGGGTACACTGAAGCTTTCTTT. Encoded protein: CASSQGGYTEAFF. The whole variable domain, remainder taken from reference TRBV14 and TRBJ1-1, is EAGVTQFPSHSVIEKGQTVTLRCDPISGHDNLYWYRRVMGKEIKFLLHFVKESKQDESGMPNNRFLAERTGGTYSTLKVQPAELEDSGVYFCASSQGGYTEAFFGQGTRLTVV.

The chain uses TRBV19 and TRBJ1-2; no reliable D call. The CDR3 has 12 amino acids. The V and J ends lost 8 bases and 6 bases respectively, with 13 bases between them. Germline CDR1 reads LNHDA; CDR2 reads SQIVND (reference sequence). The DNA of the CDR3 is TGTGCCAGTTTGGCCGAAAAGGATGGCTACACCTTC. It codes for CASLAEKDGYTF.

The table lists this clone with a count of one. The V gene is TRBV7-8, the J gene TRBJ2-3, with a weak D call TRBD2 (6 bases). Germline V lookup: CDR1 SGHVS, CDR2 FQNEAQ. This CDR3 has 16 amino acids. The ends were cut back, 2 bases at V and 5 bases at J, with 17 bases in the middle. For the CDR3, the DNA is TGTGCCAGCAGCTTAAGTTGGGACTCCCGGGTAGATACGCAGTATTTT. Translating gives CASSLSWDSRVDTQYF.

The chain recombines TRBV29-1 with TRBJ1-2; D might be TRBD1 (5 bases). Germline CDR1 and CDR2: SQVTM and ANQGSEA. Deletions cut 5 bases from V and 2 bases from J, with 18 bases between. This CDR3 contains 15 residues. The CDR3: CSVPLYSRVNYGYTF. The CDR3 DNA sequence: TGCAGCGTTCCCCTGTATAGCAGGGTCAACTATGGCTACACCTTC.

The chain combines TRBV9 with TRBJ1-5; 7 bases match TRBD1. The V and J ends lost 0 bases and 2 bases, in that order; junction bases with no gene match: 11. CDR1 is SGDLS, CDR2 YYNGEE, per germline. The length of the CDR3 is 18 residues. CDR3 bases: TGTGCCAGCAGCGTAGTAGTAAAGACAGGGTCGTGCAATCAGCCCCAGCATTTT. Its translation is CASSVVVKTGSCNQPQHF.